The 24 T cell receptor beta chains presented below share a single source sample, sequenced in a study of shared clonotypes between healthy human individuals. The table came from immunoSEQ multiplex PCR; TCRdb's copy has only in-frame clones and leaves some out. The sample records more than 1,200,000 clones, approximately 98.5% being singletons. The material sequenced was naive CD4+ T cells sorted from blood. The subset: CD45RA+ positively selected. The receptors stem from a man younger than 40 in good health.

This clone has more than one count but fewer than ten. The chain carries TRBV4-1 and TRBJ2-2; D is undetermined. V was clipped by 1 base and J by 0 bases, with 6 bases between them. This CDR3 has 15 amino acids. The germline CDR1 and CDR2 sequences are MGHRA and YSYEKL. The CDR3, as DNA: TGCGCCAGCAGCCAAGGCGCACCGAACACCGGGGAGCTGTTTTTT. This sequence encodes CASSQGAPNTGELFF.

The chain has TRBV25-1 and TRBJ2-2; 13 nucleotides agree with TRBD2. The CDR3 length is 18 residues. CDR1 MGHDK and CDR2 SYGVNS come from the germline V gene. V was pared by 0 bases and J by 4 bases, with 5 bases of the junction left unmatched. The CDR3 sequence is CASSEYGRLAGGTGELFF. The CDR3 DNA reads TGTGCCAGCAGTGAATATGGGAGACTAGCGGGAGGCACCGGGGAGCTGTTTTTT.

The chain recombines TRBV5-1 with TRBJ2-6; perhaps TRBD1 as D (5 bases). The CDR3 runs to 15 residues. The V gene lost 3 bases and the J gene lost 0 bases, with 7 bases spanning the gap. Germline V CDR1 and CDR2: SGHRS, YFSETQ. The CDR3: CASSSDTSGANVLTF. The CDR3 DNA follows: TGCGCCAGCAGCTCGGACACCTCTGGGGCCAACGTCCTGACTTTC. Full variable domain (missing parts from reference TRBV5-1 and TRBJ2-6): KAGVTQTPRYLIKTRGQQVTLSCSPISGHRSVSWYQQTPGQGLQFLFEYFSETQRNKGNFPGRFSGRQFSNSRSEMNVSTLELGDSALYLCASSSDTSGANVLTFGAGSRLTVL.

The CDR3 DNA reads as TGTGCCAGCAGCCGCATACCGGGACAGGGGGGGCGGGAGCTGTTTTTT. Translation: CASSRIPGQGGRELFF. The chain combines TRBV11-2 with TRBJ2-2, with TRBD1 matching 11 bases. After removal of 5 bases from V and 9 bases from J, the junction contained 11 bases not matched to a gene. The V gene's germline CDR1 is SGHAT and CDR2 FQNNGV. CDR3 size: 16 residues.

The V and J genes are TRBV29-1 and TRBJ2-3, with 7 bases identical to TRBD1. The CDR3 runs 14 residues. Germline CDR1 is SQVTM and CDR2 is ANQGSEA. With 7 bases clipped from V and 4 bases from J, the junction kept 11 bases outside the gene matches. The CDR3 loop reads CSAQGRFSPDTQYF. The CDR3 DNA reads as TGCAGCGCACAGGGGCGGTTTAGCCCAGATACGCAGTATTTT.

The chain combines TRBV6-5 with TRBJ2-7; TRBD1 matches 9 bases. The ends lost 6 bases at V and 6 bases at J; junction bases unmatched: 9. The CDR3 totals 14 residues. CDR1 and CDR2 from the germline V gene are MNHEY and SVGAGI. The CDR3 DNA is TGTGCCAGCAGGTCGGACAGGGGACTATTCGAGCAGTACTTC. Its translation: CASRSDRGLFEQYF.

This chain connects TRBV30 to TRBJ1-2; D may be TRBD1 (5 bases). There are 16 residues in the CDR3. Germline V lookup: CDR1 GTSNPN, CDR2 SVGIG (reference sequence). Trimming left V 1 base short and J 8 bases short, with 23 bases between. The CDR3 DNA is TGTGCCTGGAGTGGGGCCCGGGGACCGAGTATTAAGGGCTACACCTTC. This translates into CAWSGARGPSIKGYTF. Variable domain in full (rest from reference TRBV30 and TRBJ1-2): SQTIHQWPATLVQPVGSPLSLECTVEGTSNPNLYWYRQAAGRGLQLLFYSVGIGQISSEVPQNLSASRPQDRQFILSSKKLLLSDSGFYLCAWSGARGPSIKGYTFGSGTRLTVV.

The chain has TRBV6-5 and TRBJ1-2; tentatively, D is TRBD1 (6 bases). Deletions cut 4 bases from V and 8 bases from J, with 11 bases between. The length of the CDR3 is 12 residues. Germline V gene sequence: CDR1 MNHEY, CDR2 SVGAGI. The DNA of the CDR3 is TGTGCCAGCAGTTTGGGGCAGGGGGGCTACACCTTC. Its protein is CASSLGQGGYTF.

The V call is TRBV5-5, the J call TRBJ1-1, with a weak D call TRBD1 (6 bases). Germline values: CDR1 SGHKS, CDR2 YYEKEE (reference sequence). Trimming pared 4 bases from V and 0 bases from J, leaving 16 bases between. CDR3 length equals 16 residues. The CDR3 here is CASSPEGRGLNTEAFF. CDR3 nucleotides: TGTGCCAGCAGCCCCGAGGGCAGGGGATTGAACACTGAAGCTTTCTTT.

The V call is TRBV7-9, the J call TRBJ2-2; the D gene is possibly TRBD1 (5 bases). V was pared by 5 bases and J by 4 bases, with 17 bases between. Looked up from germline, CDR1 is SEHNR and CDR2 is FQNEAQ (reference sequence). The CDR3 extends over 16 amino acids. The CDR3: CASSPSRVLGTGELFF. DNA of the CDR3: TGTGCCAGCAGCCCCAGCAGGGTTTTGGGCACCGGGGAGCTGTTTTTT. Full variable domain (remainder filled in from reference TRBV7-9 and TRBJ2-2): DTGVSQNPRHKITKRGQNVTFRCDPISEHNRLYWYRQTLGQGPEFLTYFQNEAQLEKSRLLSDRFSAERPKGSFSTLEIQRTEQGDSAMYLCASSPSRVLGTGELFFGEGSRLTVL.

The genes are TRBV7-3 and TRBJ1-4; D gene unclear. Trimming took off 1 base at V and 4 bases at J, with 10 bases between the two ends. Germline CDR1 and CDR2: SGHTA and FQGTGA. CDR3 length: 15 residues. The CDR3 protein is CASSLNRAVNEKLFF. CDR3 in DNA: TGTGCCAGCAGCTTAAATAGGGCAGTTAATGAAAAACTGTTTTTT.

The CDR3 sequence is CASSPDRTTYEQYF. In nucleotides, the CDR3 is TGTGCCAGCAGCCCTGACAGGACGACCTACGAGCAGTACTTC. V usage is TRBV7-9 and J usage is TRBJ2-7, with D possibly matching TRBD1 (6 bases). Trimming cost V 5 bases and J 2 bases, with 13 bases left between them. There are 14 residues in the CDR3. Germline V gives CDR1 SEHNR, CDR2 FQNEAQ (reference sequence).

This chain connects TRBV12-2 to TRBJ1-2. TRBV12-2 is given as a pseudogene. The CDR3 covers 15 residues. In DNA, the CDR3 is TGTGCAAGTCGCTTAGATGTCAGCTCTAACTATGGCTACACCTTC. It translates to CASRLDVSSNYGYTF.

The rearrangement uses TRBV7-8 and TRBJ2-7; the match to TRBD2 covers 15 bases. The CDR3 runs 18 residues. Looked up from germline, CDR1 is SGHVS and CDR2 is FQNEAQ. V was pared by 5 bases and J by 0 bases, with 8 bases of the junction left unmatched. The CDR3 coding sequence is TGTGCCAGCAGCGCTCGGGGACTAGCGGGGGGTGGCTCCTACGAGCAGTACTTC. Encoded protein: CASSARGLAGGGSYEQYF.

V is TRBV6-1 and J is TRBJ1-5, with TRBD1 matching 11 bases. Germline V gene lookup returns CDR1 MNHNS and CDR2 SASEGT. V gave up 2 bases and J gave up 6 bases; unmatched junction bases: 6. This CDR3 is built from 16 residues. The CDR3 is CASSESTGTGGQPQHF. DNA for the CDR3: TGTGCCAGCAGTGAAAGCACCGGGACAGGGGGTCAGCCCCAGCATTTT.

This clone has a single count. The chain links TRBV5-5 to TRBJ1-2; D possibly corresponds to TRBD1 (6 bases). Trimming pared 3 bases from V and 2 bases from J, leaving 8 bases between. The CDR3 is 13 amino acids. Germline V gives CDR1 SGHKS, CDR2 YYEKEE (reference sequence). The CDR3 DNA reads TGTGCCAGCAGCTGGACAGTCAACTATGGCTACACCTTC. Translation gives CASSWTVNYGYTF.

The rearrangement links TRBV29-1 to TRBJ1-2; D remains unclear. V lost 3 bases, J lost 1 base, and 6 bases lay in between. There are 12 residues in the CDR3. Per the germline V gene, CDR1 is SQVTM and CDR2 is ANQGSEA. This CDR3 reads CSVDLHNYGYTF. In nucleotides, the CDR3 is TGCAGCGTTGATCTTCATAACTATGGCTACACCTTC.

The gene calls are TRBV9 and TRBJ2-7; D uncertain. Looked up from germline, CDR1 is SGDLS and CDR2 is YYNGEE. The CDR3 has 16 residues. The germline V and J ends were trimmed by 1 base and 4 bases, with 18 bases remaining between them. The CDR3 nucleotides read TGTGCCAGCAGCGTAACACCGGACCCTACGAGATACGAGCAGTACTTC. Its translation is CASSVTPDPTRYEQYF. Full variable domain (remainder filled in from reference TRBV9 and TRBJ2-7): DSGVTQTPKHLITATGQRVTLRCSPRSGDLSVYWYQQSLDQGLQFLIQYYNGEERAKGNILERFSAQQFPDLHSELNLSSLELGDSALYFCASSVTPDPTRYEQYFGPGTRLTVT.

The CDR3 nucleotides read TGTGCCAGCAGCAACGGACAGGGTGGCTATGGCTACACCTTC. Translated, it gives CASSNGQGGYGYTF. This sequence joins TRBV7-2 and TRBJ1-2, with 8 bases fitting TRBD1. Germline CDR1 SGHTA, CDR2 FQGNSA. There are 14 residues in the CDR3. V lost 5 bases to trimming and J lost 4 bases; unmatched junction nucleotides: 6.

This clone was detected only once. This sequence joins TRBV6-5 and TRBJ2-7; tentative D call: TRBD2 (6 bases). In germline, CDR1 is MNHEY, CDR2 SVGAGI. This CDR3 comprises 13 residues. V was shortened by 5 bases and J by 0 bases, with 8 bases between the two germline ends. CDR3 nucleotides: TGTGCCAGCAGTCGACTAGGCTCCTACGAGCAGTACTTC. It yields the protein CASSRLGSYEQYF.

The chain employs TRBV9 and TRBJ1-4, with D possibly being TRBD1 (5 bases). CDR1 is SGDLS, CDR2 YYNGEE, per germline. The CDR3 length is 14 residues. Trimming left V 0 bases short and J 4 bases short, with 7 bases between. The DNA of the CDR3 is TGTGCCAGCAGCGTAGGGGGGAATAATGAAAAACTGTTTTTT. Encoded protein: CASSVGGNNEKLFF.

This rearrangement joins TRBV5-1 to TRBJ2-5; 7 nucleotides align to TRBD2. Trimming took 0 bases from V and 2 from J; bases not matched to a gene: 4. Germline V gene sequence: CDR1 SGHRS, CDR2 YFSETQ. The CDR3 extends over 15 amino acids. CDR3: CASSLVSSGQETQYF. The CDR3 DNA reads as TGCGCCAGCAGCTTGGTGTCTAGCGGACAAGAGACCCAGTACTTC.

The chain is built from TRBV7-9 and TRBJ2-1, with a weak D call TRBD1 (5 bases). Trimming left V 5 bases short and J 7 bases short, with 21 bases between. This CDR3 has 16 amino acids. CDR1 is SEHNR and CDR2 is FQNEAQ in the germline V gene (reference sequence). The CDR3 spells CASSLLQALSGNEQFF. The CDR3 DNA sequence: TGTGCCAGCAGCCTTTTACAGGCACTGTCAGGTAATGAGCAGTTCTTC.

V usage is TRBV5-5 and J usage is TRBJ2-7; 10 nucleotides agree with TRBD2. The CDR3 runs 15 residues. The junction had 3 bases not matched to a gene; V was cut back by 0 bases and J by 3 bases. Germline V gene lookup returns CDR1 SGHKS and CDR2 YYEKEE (reference sequence). The CDR3 nucleotides read TGTGCCAGCAGCTTGGCACTAGCGGGACTCTACGAGCAGTACTTC. It is translated as CASSLALAGLYEQYF. Full variable domain (missing parts from reference TRBV5-5 and TRBJ2-7): DAGVTQSPTHLIKTRGQQVTLRCSPISGHKSVSWYQQVLGQGPQFIFQYYEKEERGRGNFPDRFSARQFPNYSSELNVNALLLGDSALYLCASSLALAGLYEQYFGPGTRLTVT.